This T cell receptor (beta chain) was found in a study of beta chain features in type 1 diabetes listed by TCRdb under 2018. Regarding the study in general: No differences in mean age, gender distribution, total cell number or subset yield were found between patients and healthy donors. A total of roughly 100,000,000 sorted cells were examined across all samples, and the number of cells per subset was strongly correlated with RNA yield. In the study, TCRB repertoires of sorted circulating CD4+ T cell subsets from recently diagnosed type 1 diabetes patients were compared with those of matched healthy donors. Regulatory and stem cell-like memory subsets were isolated from only 8 patients and about 8 healthy donors, whereas naive and central memory subsets came from all 28 donors. Study-wide conclusions, independent of this receptor: Type 1 diabetes patients showed a moderate but significant shortening of TCRB CDR3 length in all four CD4+ subsets. Because small numbers of individuals were included in the HLA sub-analyses, any influence of HLA type on TCRB rearrangement was left unresolved. The naive, central memory and regulatory TCRB repertoires appeared to resemble one another more closely among patients than among healthy donors. Patients with type 1 diabetes made fewer insertions and deleted more nucleotides at VDJ recombination sites, implying thymic rearrangement abnormalities. PCR might favor shorter templates, but patient and control samples were amplified and corrected together, so any skew would affect both groups equally. Sequencing cDNA rather than genomic DNA could over-represent highly expressing activated cells, although activation and CD3 levels did not differ between groups.

The entire isolated RNA was reverse transcribed using the High Capacity cDNA Reverse Transcription Kit, and thus expressed TCRB transcripts were sequenced. Deep immunoSEQ sequencing was performed on naive, central memory and regulatory T cell samples, with an average of roughly 4 million total reads per sample. Sorted cells were lysed in RLT buffer and RNA was extracted with DNase-treated RNeasy Micro or Mini kits, depending on cell number. Each cell subset was processed separately to prevent cross-contamination, with patient and healthy donor samples processed together. The immunoSEQ multiplex PCR was used to amplify TCRB sequences from cDNA, generating 87-bp fragments that spanned the CDR3 region. Sequencing of the amplicons was performed on the Illumina HiSeq platform. The authors processed their data as follows. Synthetic template baselines were used to correct PCR bias computationally, reads within Hamming distance 2 were collapsed together, and singletons that could not be merged were discarded. Reads were aligned to IMGT to assign V, D and J genes, CDR3 length, and insertions or deletions at six rearrangement sites. Within each subset, clonotype counts were normalized to sorted cell number, and only after that were true diversity and Gini coefficients computed with the tcR R package. The overlap coefficient, calculated on TCRB nucleotide sequences, was used to quantify repertoire sharing. Out-of-frame TCRB sequences from naive cells were analyzed to stand in for the pre-selection repertoire. The table was pulled from immuneACCESS by TCRdb, which kept in-frame rearrangements only. Such tables lose some clones; where checked, under half of the loss comes from unresolved V genes, and the rest has no known cause. V and J calls and clone size are copied from that table; D and trimming were computed from the DNA. The sample contains around 340,000 clones, roughly 21% of them found a single time. In total, the top ten clones hold around 0.045% of the sample.

A single peripheral blood draw of roughly 0.11 L on average was collected from each donor into heparinised tubes. A BD FACSAria II and a panel including CD45RO, CCR7, CD25, CD127, CD95 and CD27 were used to sort naive, central memory, regulatory and stem cell-like memory CD4+ T cells. A purity above 95% was achieved for all sorted populations. PBMCs were isolated right away by Lymphoprep density gradient centrifugation and were stained directly, without culture. So that batch effects would be minimized, each experiment stained and sorted samples in pairs, pairing one healthy donor with one patient. Details on this clone: It lacks a known antigen. No quality values exist for individual bases; no much larger clone is one base distant.

Trimmed from V: 4 bases; trimmed from J: 5 bases; junction bases lacking a gene match: 5. From the cysteine up to the phenylalanine, the CDR3 has a length of 14 residues. Of the read, only the CDR3 DNA is kept; its 42 bases are in frame from base 1. CDR1 SGHRS and CDR2 YFSETQ are derived from the germline V gene. What was sequenced was naive CD4+ T cells from blood. The cell subset or site label for this specimen denotes: true naive CD4+ T cells. The rearrangement combines TRBV5-1 with TRBJ2-7, with 11 bases aligning to TRBD2. The clonotype was recovered from a woman between 18 and 29 years old in good health. CDR3 protein: CASSPRLAGNEQYF. The sequenced DNA is TGCGCCAGCAGCCCTCGACTAGCGGGAAACGAGCAGTACTTC.